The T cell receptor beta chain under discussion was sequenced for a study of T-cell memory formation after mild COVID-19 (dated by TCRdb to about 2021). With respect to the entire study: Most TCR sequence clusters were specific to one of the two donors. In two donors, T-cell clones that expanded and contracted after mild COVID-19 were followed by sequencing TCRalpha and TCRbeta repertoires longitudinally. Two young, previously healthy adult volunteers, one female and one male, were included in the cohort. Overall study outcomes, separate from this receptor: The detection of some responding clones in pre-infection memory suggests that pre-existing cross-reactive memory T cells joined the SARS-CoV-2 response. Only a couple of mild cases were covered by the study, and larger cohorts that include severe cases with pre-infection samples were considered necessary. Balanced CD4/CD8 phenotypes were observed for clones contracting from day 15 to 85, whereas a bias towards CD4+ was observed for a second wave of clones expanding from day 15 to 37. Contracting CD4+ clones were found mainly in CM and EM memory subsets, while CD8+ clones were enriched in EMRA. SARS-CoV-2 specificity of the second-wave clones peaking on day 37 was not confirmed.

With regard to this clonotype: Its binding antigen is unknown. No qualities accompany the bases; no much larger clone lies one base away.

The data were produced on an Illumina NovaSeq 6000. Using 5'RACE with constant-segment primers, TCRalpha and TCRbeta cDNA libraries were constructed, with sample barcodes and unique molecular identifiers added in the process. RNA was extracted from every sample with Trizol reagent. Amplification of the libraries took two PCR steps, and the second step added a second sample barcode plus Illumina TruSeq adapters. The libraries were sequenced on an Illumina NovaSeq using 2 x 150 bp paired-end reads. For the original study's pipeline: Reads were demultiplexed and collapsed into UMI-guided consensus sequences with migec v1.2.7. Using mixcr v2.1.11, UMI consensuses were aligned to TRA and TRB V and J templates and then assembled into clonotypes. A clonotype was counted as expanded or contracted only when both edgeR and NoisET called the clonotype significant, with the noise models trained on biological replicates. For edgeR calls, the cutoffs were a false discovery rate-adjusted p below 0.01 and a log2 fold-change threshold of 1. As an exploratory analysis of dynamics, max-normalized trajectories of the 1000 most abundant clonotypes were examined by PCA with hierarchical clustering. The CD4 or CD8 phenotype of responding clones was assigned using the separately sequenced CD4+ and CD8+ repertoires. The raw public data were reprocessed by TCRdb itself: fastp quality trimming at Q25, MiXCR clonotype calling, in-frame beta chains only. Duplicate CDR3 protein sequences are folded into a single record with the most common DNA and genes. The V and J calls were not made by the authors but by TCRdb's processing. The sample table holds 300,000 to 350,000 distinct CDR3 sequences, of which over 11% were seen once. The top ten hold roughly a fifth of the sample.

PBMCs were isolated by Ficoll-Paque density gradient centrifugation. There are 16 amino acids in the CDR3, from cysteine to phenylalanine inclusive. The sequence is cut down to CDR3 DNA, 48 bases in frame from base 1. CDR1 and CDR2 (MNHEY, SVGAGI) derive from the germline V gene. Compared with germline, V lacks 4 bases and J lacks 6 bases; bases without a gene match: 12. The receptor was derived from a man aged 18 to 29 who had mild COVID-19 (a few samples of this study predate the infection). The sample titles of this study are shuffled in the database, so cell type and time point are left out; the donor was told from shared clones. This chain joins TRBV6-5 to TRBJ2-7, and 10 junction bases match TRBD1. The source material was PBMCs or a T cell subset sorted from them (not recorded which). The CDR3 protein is CASSLFGTGVRVEQYF. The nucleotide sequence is TGTGCCAGCAGTTTATTTGGGACAGGGGTGAGGGTCGAGCAGTACTTC.